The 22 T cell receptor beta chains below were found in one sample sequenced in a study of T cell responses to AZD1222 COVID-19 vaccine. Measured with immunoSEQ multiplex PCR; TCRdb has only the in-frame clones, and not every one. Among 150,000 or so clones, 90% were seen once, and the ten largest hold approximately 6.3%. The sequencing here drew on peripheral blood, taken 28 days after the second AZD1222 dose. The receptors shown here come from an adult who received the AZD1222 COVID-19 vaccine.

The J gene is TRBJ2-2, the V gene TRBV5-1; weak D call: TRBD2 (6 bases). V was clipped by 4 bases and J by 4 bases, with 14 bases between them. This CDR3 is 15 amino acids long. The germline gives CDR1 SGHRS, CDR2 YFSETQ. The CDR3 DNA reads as TGCGCCAGCAGCGCTGTGGGGGGTAGCACCGGGGAGCTGTTTTTT. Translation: CASSAVGGSTGELFF.

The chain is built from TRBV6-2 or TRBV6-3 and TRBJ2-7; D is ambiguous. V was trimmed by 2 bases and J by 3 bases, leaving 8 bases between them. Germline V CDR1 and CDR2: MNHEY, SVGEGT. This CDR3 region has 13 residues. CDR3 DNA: TGTGCCAGCAGTTACCATAGCTTCTACGAGCAGTACTTC. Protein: CASSYHSFYEQYF.

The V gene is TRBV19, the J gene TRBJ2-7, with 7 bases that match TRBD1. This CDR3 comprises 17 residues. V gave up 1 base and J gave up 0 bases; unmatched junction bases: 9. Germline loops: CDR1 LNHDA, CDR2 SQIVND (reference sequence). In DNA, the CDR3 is TGTGCCAGTAGTATAGCTCGCGTCGACAGGGCCTCCTACGAGCAGTACTTC. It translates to CASSIARVDRASYEQYF.

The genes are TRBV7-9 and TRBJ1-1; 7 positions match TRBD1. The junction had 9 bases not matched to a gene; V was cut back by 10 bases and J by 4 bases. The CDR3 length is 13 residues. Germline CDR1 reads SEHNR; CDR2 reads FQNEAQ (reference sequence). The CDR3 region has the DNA TGTGCCATTCGTAGGGCAGGGGGCACTGAAGCTTTCTTT. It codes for CAIRRAGGTEAFF. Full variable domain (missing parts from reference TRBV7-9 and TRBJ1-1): DTGVSQNPRHKITKRGQNVTFRCDPISEHNRLYWYRQTLGQGPEFLTYFQNEAQLEKSRLLSDRFSAERPKGSFSTLEIQRTEQGDSAMYLCAIRRAGGTEAFFGQGTRLTVV.

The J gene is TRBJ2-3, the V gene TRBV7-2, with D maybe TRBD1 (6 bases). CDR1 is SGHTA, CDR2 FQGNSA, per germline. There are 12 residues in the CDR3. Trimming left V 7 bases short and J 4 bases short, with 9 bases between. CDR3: CASTGAADTQYF. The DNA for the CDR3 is TGTGCCAGCACAGGGGCCGCAGATACGCAGTATTTT.

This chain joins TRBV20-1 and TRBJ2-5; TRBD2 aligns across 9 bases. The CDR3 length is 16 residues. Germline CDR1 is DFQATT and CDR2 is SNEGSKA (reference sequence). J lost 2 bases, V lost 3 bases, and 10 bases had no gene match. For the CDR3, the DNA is TGCAGTGCTAGTCTTCCACTAGCGGGCCTACAAGAGACCCAGTACTTC. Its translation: CSASLPLAGLQETQYF.

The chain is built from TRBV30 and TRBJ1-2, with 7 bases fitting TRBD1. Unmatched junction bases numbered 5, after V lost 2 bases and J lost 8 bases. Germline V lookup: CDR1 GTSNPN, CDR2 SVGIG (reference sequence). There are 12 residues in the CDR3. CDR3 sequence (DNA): TGTGCCTGGAGTAGGGAAGGGGGCGGCTACACCTTC. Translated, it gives CAWSREGGGYTF. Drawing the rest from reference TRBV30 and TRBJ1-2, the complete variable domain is SQTIHQWPATLVQPVGSPLSLECTVEGTSNPNLYWYRQAAGRGLQLLFYSVGIGQISSEVPQNLSASRPQDRQFILSSKKLLLSDSGFYLCAWSREGGGYTFGSGTRLTVV.

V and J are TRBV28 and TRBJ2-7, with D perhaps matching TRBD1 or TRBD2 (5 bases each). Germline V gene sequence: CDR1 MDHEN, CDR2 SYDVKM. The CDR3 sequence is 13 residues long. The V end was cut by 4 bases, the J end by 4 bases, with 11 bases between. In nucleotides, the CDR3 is TGTGCCAGCAGTTCCCGGGACGGGTACGAGCAGTACTTC. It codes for CASSSRDGYEQYF.

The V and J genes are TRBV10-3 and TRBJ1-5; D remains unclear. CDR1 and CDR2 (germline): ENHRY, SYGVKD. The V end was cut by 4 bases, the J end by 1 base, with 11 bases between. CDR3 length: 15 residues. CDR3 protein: CAISAEGLSNQPQHF. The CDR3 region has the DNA TGTGCCATCAGTGCCGAAGGTTTGAGCAATCAGCCCCAGCATTTT.

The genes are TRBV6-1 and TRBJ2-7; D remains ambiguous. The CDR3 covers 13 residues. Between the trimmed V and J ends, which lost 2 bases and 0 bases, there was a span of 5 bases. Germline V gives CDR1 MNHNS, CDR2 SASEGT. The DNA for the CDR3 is TGTGCCAGCAGTGAATCCAGCTCCTACGAGCAGTACTTC. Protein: CASSESSSYEQYF.

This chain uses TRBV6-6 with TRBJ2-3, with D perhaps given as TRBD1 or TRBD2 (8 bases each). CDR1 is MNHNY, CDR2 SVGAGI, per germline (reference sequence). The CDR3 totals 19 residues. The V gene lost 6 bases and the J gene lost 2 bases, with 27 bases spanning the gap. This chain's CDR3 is CASRRQGTPLAAYTDTQYF. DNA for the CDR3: TGTGCCAGCAGGCGACAGGGGACCCCACTAGCGGCCTACACAGATACGCAGTATTTT.

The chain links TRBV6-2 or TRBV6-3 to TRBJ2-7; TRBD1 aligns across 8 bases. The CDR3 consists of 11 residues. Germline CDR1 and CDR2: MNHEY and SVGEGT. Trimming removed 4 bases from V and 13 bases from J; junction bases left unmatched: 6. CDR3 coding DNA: TGTGCCAGCAGTTCAGGGGGCGCGGAATACTTC. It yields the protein CASSSGGAEYF.

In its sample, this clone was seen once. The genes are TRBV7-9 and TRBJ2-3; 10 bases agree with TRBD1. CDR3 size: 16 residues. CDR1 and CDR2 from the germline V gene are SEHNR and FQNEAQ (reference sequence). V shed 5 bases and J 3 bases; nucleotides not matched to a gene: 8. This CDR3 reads CASSVTGGAGTDTQYF. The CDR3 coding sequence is TGTGCCAGCAGCGTGACAGGGGGCGCGGGGACAGATACGCAGTATTTT.

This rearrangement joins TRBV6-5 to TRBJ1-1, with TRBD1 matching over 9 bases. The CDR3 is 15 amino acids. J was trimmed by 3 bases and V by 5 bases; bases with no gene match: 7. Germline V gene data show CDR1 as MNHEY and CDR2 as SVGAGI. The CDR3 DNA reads TGTGCCAGCAGTAATCGGCGGGACAGGGACACTGAAGCTTTCTTT. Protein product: CASSNRRDRDTEAFF.

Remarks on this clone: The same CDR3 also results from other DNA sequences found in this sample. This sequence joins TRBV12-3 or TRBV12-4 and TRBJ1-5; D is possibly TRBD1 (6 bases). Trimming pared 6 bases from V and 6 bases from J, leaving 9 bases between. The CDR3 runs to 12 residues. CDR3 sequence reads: CASSLQGQPQHF. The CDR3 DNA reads TGTGCCAGCAGCCTACAGGGTCAGCCCCAGCATTTT.

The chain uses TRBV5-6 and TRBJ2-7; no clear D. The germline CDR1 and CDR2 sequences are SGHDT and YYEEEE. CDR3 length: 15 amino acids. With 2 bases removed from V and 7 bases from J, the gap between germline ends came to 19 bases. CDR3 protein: CASSFWALGTEEQYF. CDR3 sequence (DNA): TGTGCCAGCAGCTTTTGGGCCTTAGGTACGGAAGAGCAGTACTTC.

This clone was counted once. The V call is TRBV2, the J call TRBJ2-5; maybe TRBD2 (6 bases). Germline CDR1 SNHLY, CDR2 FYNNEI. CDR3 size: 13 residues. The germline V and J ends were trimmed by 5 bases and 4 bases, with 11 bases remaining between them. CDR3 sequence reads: CASSTLARETQYF. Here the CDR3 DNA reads TGTGCCAGCAGTACACTAGCTCGAGAGACCCAGTACTTC.

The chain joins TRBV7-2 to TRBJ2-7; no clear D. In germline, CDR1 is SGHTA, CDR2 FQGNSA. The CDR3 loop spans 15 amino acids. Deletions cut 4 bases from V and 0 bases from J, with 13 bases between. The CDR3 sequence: CASSSLGFSSYEQYF. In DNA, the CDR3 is TGTGCCAGCAGCTCCCTCGGGTTTAGCTCCTACGAGCAGTACTTC.

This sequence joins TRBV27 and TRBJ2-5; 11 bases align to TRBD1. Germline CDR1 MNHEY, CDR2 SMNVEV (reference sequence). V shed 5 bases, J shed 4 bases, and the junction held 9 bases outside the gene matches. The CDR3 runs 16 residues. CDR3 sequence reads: CASSRKGTGGTETQYF. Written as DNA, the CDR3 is TGTGCCAGCAGTCGAAAAGGGACAGGGGGTACAGAGACCCAGTACTTC.

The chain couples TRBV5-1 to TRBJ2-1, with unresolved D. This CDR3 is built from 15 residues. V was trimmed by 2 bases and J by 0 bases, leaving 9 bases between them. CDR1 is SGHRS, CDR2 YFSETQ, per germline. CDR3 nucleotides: TGCGCCAGCAGCTTAGACCCCACCTCCTACAATGAGCAGTTCTTC. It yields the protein CASSLDPTSYNEQFF. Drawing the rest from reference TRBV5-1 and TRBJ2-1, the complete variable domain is KAGVTQTPRYLIKTRGQQVTLSCSPISGHRSVSWYQQTPGQGLQFLFEYFSETQRNKGNFPGRFSGRQFSNSRSEMNVSTLELGDSALYLCASSLDPTSYNEQFFGPGTRLTVL.

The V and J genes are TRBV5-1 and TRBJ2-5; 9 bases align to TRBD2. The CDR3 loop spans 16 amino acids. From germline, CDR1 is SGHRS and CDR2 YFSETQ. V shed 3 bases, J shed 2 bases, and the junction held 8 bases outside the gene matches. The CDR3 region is CASSSQGLAGQETQYF. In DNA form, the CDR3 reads TGCGCCAGCAGCTCTCAAGGTCTAGCGGGACAAGAGACCCAGTACTTC.

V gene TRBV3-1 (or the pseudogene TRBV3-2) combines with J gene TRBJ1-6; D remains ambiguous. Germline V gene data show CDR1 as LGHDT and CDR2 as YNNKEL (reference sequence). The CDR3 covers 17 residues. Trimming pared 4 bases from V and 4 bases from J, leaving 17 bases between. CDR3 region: CASSPRVLRLYNSPLHF. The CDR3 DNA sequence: TGTGCCAGCAGCCCCCGGGTCCTACGTTTGTATAATTCACCCCTCCACTTT.